These 10 T cell receptor beta chains were sequenced from one sample in a study of Graves' ophthalmopathy and Graves' hyperthyroidism. From RNA, the CDR3 regions of TCR beta chains were amplified and sequenced. An opening RT-PCR round employed HTBI primers and preceded a second-round multiplex PCR. TCRdb called the multiplex PCR reads again in MiXCR, with one record for every CDR3 protein. In the table there are about 740,000 distinct CDR3 sequences, roughly 40% of which are singletons. Input material: peripheral blood. These receptors were taken from an adult man with Graves' ophthalmopathy.

At least ten counts were recorded for this clonotype. The gene calls are TRBV10-3 and TRBJ1-5; D perhaps matches TRBD1 (5 bases). Germline CDR1 reads ENHRY; CDR2 reads SYGVKD. V was shortened by 0 bases and J by 8 bases, with 14 bases between the two germline ends. This CDR3 is built from 15 residues. The CDR3 loop is CAISESYGDVEPQHF. The CDR3 nucleotides read TGTGCCATCAGTGAGTCGTACGGGGACGTGGAGCCCCAGCATTTT.

The V call is TRBV24-1, the J call TRBJ1-5; D unclear. The CDR3 is made up of 14 amino acids. The germline V gene has CDR1 KGHDR and CDR2 SFDVKD. Trimming shortened V by 5 bases and J by 1 base, and 8 bases separated the two germline ends. This CDR3 reads CATSAGRSNQPQHF. The CDR3 DNA follows: TGTGCCACCAGTGCTGGACGGAGCAATCAGCCCCAGCATTTT.

Ten or more counts support this clonotype. The chain employs TRBV29-1 and TRBJ1-4; TRBD1 is a possible D gene (6 bases). This CDR3 has 13 amino acids. V gave up 4 bases and J gave up 7 bases, with 13 bases separating them. CDR1 and CDR2 (germline): SQVTM, ANQGSEA. DNA for the CDR3: TGCAGCGTTGCGGCAGGGGCGGGTGAAAAACTGTTTTTT. It codes for CSVAAGAGEKLFF.

This clonotype was seen repeatedly, ten times or more. This rearrangement joins TRBV20-1 to TRBJ1-4, with a possible D match to TRBD1 (5 bases). Between the trimmed V and J ends, which lost 5 bases and 13 bases, there was a span of 14 bases. Germline loops: CDR1 DFQATT, CDR2 SNEGSKA (reference sequence). CDR3 length: 11 amino acids. The CDR3 loop is CSAYTGGSLFF. The DNA of the CDR3 is TGCAGTGCTTATACAGGAGGCTCACTGTTTTTT.

A few counts support this clonotype. V gene TRBV7-8 combines with J gene TRBJ1-6, with a tentative D call TRBD1 (6 bases). Deletions cut 5 bases from V and 11 bases from J, with 22 bases between. This CDR3 has 16 residues. The germline gives CDR1 SGHVS, CDR2 FQNEAQ. The CDR3 DNA is TGTGCCAGCAGCCCCCCCGGGGGGCGGATTTATCCACCCCTCCACTTT. This sequence encodes CASSPPGGRIYPPLHF.

This chain connects TRBV4-3 to TRBJ1-1; possible D gene TRBD1, 6 bases. Trimming took off 7 bases at V and 4 bases at J, with 10 bases between the two ends. The CDR3 consists of 12 residues. Germline lookup yields CDR1 LGHNA and CDR2 YSLEER. CDR3 residues: CASTGVSTEAFF. Here the CDR3 DNA reads TGCGCCAGCACAGGGGTGTCCACTGAAGCTTTCTTT.

This clonotype has a count of ten or more. The chain has TRBV7-9 and TRBJ2-5; 7 nucleotides agree with TRBD1. This CDR3 spans 13 amino acids. In germline, CDR1 is SEHNR, CDR2 FQNEAQ (reference sequence). The V segment lost 5 bases and the J segment 3 bases; nucleotides outside the gene matches: 3. CDR3 in amino acids: CASSRDSEETQYF. The CDR3 coding sequence is TGTGCCAGCAGCAGGGACAGCGAAGAGACCCAGTACTTC.

The chain carries TRBV7-9 and TRBJ2-7, with 8 positions matching TRBD1. Germline CDR1 SEHNR, CDR2 FQNEAQ (reference sequence). Trimming at V came to 5 bases and at J to 3 bases, leaving 9 bases not matched to a gene. This CDR3 has 15 amino acids. The CDR3 loop reads CASSRADRAIYEQYF. The CDR3 DNA reads TGTGCCAGCAGCCGAGCGGACAGGGCCATCTACGAGCAGTACTTC.

A single count supports this clonotype. V and J are TRBV11-1 and TRBJ2-7; D tentatively reads TRBD1 or TRBD2 (5 bases each). The germline V gene has CDR1 SGHAT and CDR2 FQDESV (reference sequence). The CDR3 has 13 residues. V gave up 6 bases and J gave up 5 bases, with 14 bases separating them. As DNA, the CDR3 is TGTGCCAGCAGTAACCCACGGGGCCACGAGCAGTACTTC. Protein product: CASSNPRGHEQYF.

With respect to this clonotype: This likely comes from a read error, as the CDR3 has no conserved phenylalanine or tryptophan at its end. This chain joins TRBV27 and TRBJ2-5, with 7 nucleotides matching TRBD1. Germline lookup yields CDR1 MNHEY and CDR2 SMNVEV (reference sequence). There are 13 residues in the CDR3. Trimming at V came to 5 bases and at J to 7 bases, leaving 7 bases not matched to a gene. In DNA form, the CDR3 reads TGTGCCAGCAGTAACAGGGGCGTTGGGACCCAGTACGTC. Protein: CASSNRGVGTQYV.